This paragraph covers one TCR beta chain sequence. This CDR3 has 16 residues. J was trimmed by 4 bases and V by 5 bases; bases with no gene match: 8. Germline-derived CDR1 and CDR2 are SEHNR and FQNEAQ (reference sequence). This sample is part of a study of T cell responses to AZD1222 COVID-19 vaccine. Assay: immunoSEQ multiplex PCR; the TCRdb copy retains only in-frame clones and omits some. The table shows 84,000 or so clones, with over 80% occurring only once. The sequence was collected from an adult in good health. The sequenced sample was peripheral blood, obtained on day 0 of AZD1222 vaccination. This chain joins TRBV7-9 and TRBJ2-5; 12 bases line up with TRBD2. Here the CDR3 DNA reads TGTGCCAGCAGCCCCCGGACTAGCGGGAATTCAGAGACCCAGTACTTC. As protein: CASSPRTSGNSETQYF.